Listed below are T cell receptor beta chains from one sample, sequenced in a study of identical twins. Each CDR3 protein gets one entry after TCRdb re-called the 5' RACE reads with MiXCR. The repertoire holds some 710,000 distinct CDR3 sequences, with less than 7% as singletons. Specimen: naive T cells sorted from blood. The origin of the receptors is a man aged 18 to 29 in good health. Both conserved end residues are part of each CDR3. D genes are given only for firm matches. Part of the rows lack a size; the others show once, few, many or a class for expanded clones.

.	few	TRBV29-1	TRBJ2-5	CSAIRGGRRETQYF	TGCAGCGCCATTCGAGGGGGGCGAAGGGAGACCCAGTACTTC
.	many	TRBV25-1	TRBJ2-1	CASSKDGGLDEQFF	TGTGCCAGCAGTAAGGACGGGGGTTTGGATGAGCAGTTCTTC
TRBD2	many	TRBV27	TRBJ2-1	CASSFQAGRYNEQFF	TGTGCCAGCAGTTTCCAAGCGGGAAGGTACAATGAGCAGTTCTTC
TRBD1	few	TRBV7-9	TRBJ2-7	CASSLTPGTESYEQYF	TGTGCCAGCAGCTTAACACCCGGGACAGAATCCTACGAGCAGTACTTC
TRBD1	few	TRBV5-5	TRBJ2-3	CASSLPRDRATDTQYF	TGTGCCAGCAGCTTGCCTCGGGACAGGGCCACAGATACGCAGTATTTT
.	.	TRBV4-3	TRBJ2-3	CASSHGSGTRRDTQYF	TGCGCCAGCAGCCACGGTTCGGGGACACGGCGAGATACGCAGTATTTT
.	many	TRBV27	TRBJ1-6	CASSSLVNNSPLHF	TGTGCCAGCAGTTCGCTGGTGAACAATTCACCCCTCCACTTT
.	many	TRBV5-1	TRBJ1-1	CASSDQGGTEAFF	TGCGCCAGCAGCGATCAAGGGGGCACTGAAGCTTTCTTT
TRBD1	few	TRBV24-1	TRBJ2-1	CATSGRQGASSYNEQFF	TGTGCCACCAGTGGCAGACAGGGGGCGAGCTCCTACAATGAGCAGTTCTTC
TRBD2	few	TRBV6-1	TRBJ2-3	CASTPGLVFGEPDTQYF	TGTGCCAGCACTCCGGGACTAGTCTTTGGTGAGCCAGATACGCAGTATTTT
.	.	TRBV5-1	TRBJ2-7	CASSLSANTYEQYF	TGCGCCAGCAGCTTGTCTGCTAACACCTACGAGCAGTACTTC
.	many	TRBV4-3	TRBJ2-3	CASSQLPQDRGTDTQYF	TGCGCCAGCAGCCAACTACCACAAGATCGCGGCACAGATACGCAGTATTTT
.	many	TRBV4-1	TRBJ2-3	CASSQVGGGDTQYF	TGCGCCAGCAGCCAAGTAGGAGGTGGTGATACGCAGTATTTT
TRBD2	many	TRBV5-1	TRBJ2-1	CASSLVLAGGEEQFF	TGCGCCAGCAGCTTGGTACTAGCGGGAGGGGAAGAGCAGTTCTTC
TRBD2	few	TRBV20-1	TRBJ2-7	CSSTSGSSYEQYF	TGCAGCTCTACTAGCGGGAGCTCCTACGAGCAGTACTTC
TRBD2	many	TRBV5-1	TRBJ2-1	CASSPGTSGSGPTNEQFF	TGCGCCAGCAGCCCTGGGACTAGCGGGAGTGGACCTACAAATGAGCAGTTCTTC
.	many	TRBV18	TRBJ1-3	CASSPSASSGNTIYF	TGTGCCAGCTCACCATCCGCGAGCTCTGGAAACACCATATATTTT
.	few	TRBV12-3/TRBV12-4	TRBJ2-2	CASRRPGLSNTGELFF	TGTGCCAGCAGACGCCCGGGACTTTCGAACACCGGGGAGCTGTTTTTT
.	many	TRBV14	TRBJ2-1	CASSQVGQPYNEQFF	TGTGCCAGCAGCCAAGTAGGCCAGCCATACAATGAGCAGTTCTTC
TRBD1	few	TRBV7-8	TRBJ2-7	CASLDRAGEQYF	TGTGCCAGCTTAGACAGGGCTGGCGAGCAGTACTTC
.	many	TRBV7-6	TRBJ2-7	CASSLEAQGQVSSYEQYF	TGTGCCAGCAGCTTAGAAGCCCAGGGCCAGGTTTCCTCCTACGAGCAGTACTTC
.	many	TRBV12-3/TRBV12-4	TRBJ2-5	CASSLGQAQETQYF	TGTGCCAGCAGTTTAGGACAGGCGCAAGAGACCCAGTACTTC
TRBD2	many	TRBV29-1	TRBJ2-1	CSVGGGLAGGSYNEQFF	TGCAGCGTTGGGGGGGGACTAGCGGGCGGAAGCTACAATGAGCAGTTCTTC
.	.	TRBV11-2	TRBJ2-5	CASSPTGRGQETQYF	TGTGCCAGCAGCCCAACGGGGAGGGGGCAGGAGACCCAGTACTTC
TRBD1	many	TRBV4-2	TRBJ2-2	CASSQDGTDILWNTGELFF	TGTGCCAGCAGCCAAGATGGGACAGACATTCTCTGGAACACCGGGGAGCTGTTTTTT
.	many	TRBV12-3/TRBV12-4	TRBJ1-1	CASSYPPGGEGEAFF	TGTGCCAGCAGTTACCCTCCGGGGGGGGAGGGTGAAGCTTTCTTT
.	many	TRBV19	TRBJ2-5	CASSRVVRGTGETQYF	TGTGCCAGTAGTAGAGTGGTCAGGGGGACTGGAGAGACCCAGTACTTC
TRBD1	.	TRBV18	TRBJ1-1	CASSISGGTEAFF	TGTGCCAGCTCAATCTCAGGGGGCACTGAAGCTTTCTTT
TRBD2	.	TRBV4-1	TRBJ2-6	CASSPPGGPGQRSGANVLTF	TGCGCCAGCAGCCCCCCGGGAGGGCCAGGGCAGAGGTCTGGGGCCAACGTCCTGACTTTC
TRBD2	many	TRBV11-2	TRBJ2-1	CASSKSASGWGNEQFF	TGTGCCAGCAGCAAAAGTGCTAGCGGGTGGGGCAATGAGCAGTTCTTC
.	many	TRBV12-3/TRBV12-4	TRBJ1-1	CASSLGTRNTEAFF	TGTGCCAGCAGTCTGGGGACACGGAACACTGAAGCTTTCTTT
.	few	TRBV28	TRBJ2-3	CASSLGVAGYQPQYF	TGTGCCAGCAGTTTAGGTGTGGCGGGCTATCAGCCCCAGTATTTT
.	many	TRBV5-1	TRBJ2-2	CASSLLVAGELFF	TGCGCCAGCAGCTTACTAGTGGCCGGGGAGCTGTTTTTT
.	few	TRBV5-1	TRBJ1-1	CASSSPDLNTEAFF	TGCGCCAGCAGCTCGCCCGATTTGAACACTGAAGCTTTCTTT
TRBD1	few	TRBV29-1	TRBJ2-1	CSVQGTSLYNEQFF	TGCAGCGTACAGGGGACCTCCCTTTACAATGAGCAGTTCTTC
.	many	TRBV28	TRBJ1-2	CASSLGSAENGYTF	TGTGCCAGCAGTTTAGGTTCGGCAGAGAATGGCTACACCTTC
.	many	TRBV3-1	TRBJ2-6	CASSQSGANVLTF	TGTGCCAGCAGCCAGTCTGGGGCCAACGTCCTGACTTTC
.	many	TRBV7-9	TRBJ2-1	CASSATGGGEQFF	TGTGCCAGCAGCGCAACAGGGGGGGGTGAGCAGTTCTTC
TRBD1	.	TRBV7-6	TRBJ2-1	CASNPGQGENEQFF	TGTGCCAGTAATCCGGGACAGGGTGAAAATGAGCAGTTCTTC
TRBD1	few	TRBV7-9	TRBJ1-1	CASSFEPQGATEAFF	TGTGCCAGCAGCTTCGAACCACAGGGGGCCACTGAAGCTTTCTTT
.	many	TRBV29-1	TRBJ2-1	CSVDLYNEQFF	TGCAGCGTTGACTTGTACAATGAGCAGTTCTTC
TRBD2	few	TRBV7-9	TRBJ2-1	CASSYPGLAGGYEQFF	TGTGCCAGCAGCTACCCGGGACTAGCGGGAGGCTATGAGCAGTTCTTC
TRBD2	many	TRBV29-1	TRBJ2-4	CSVGGRALNIQYF	TGCAGCGTTGGGGGGAGGGCCCTCAACATTCAGTACTTC
TRBD2	few	TRBV27	TRBJ2-1	CASSHSGNSYNEQFF	TGTGCCAGCAGTCATAGCGGGAACTCCTACAATGAGCAGTTCTTC
TRBD1	few	TRBV18	TRBJ1-1	CASSPGQGWTEAFF	TGTGCCAGCTCACCTGGACAGGGCTGGACTGAAGCTTTCTTT
TRBD2	.	TRBV29-1	TRBJ2-7	CSVGGTTLYEQYF	TGCAGCGTTGGTGGGACTACCCTATACGAGCAGTACTTC
TRBD2	few	TRBV27	TRBJ2-5	CASSLLGTSGTSLRKTQYF	TGTGCCAGCAGTTTATTAGGGACTAGCGGGACCTCCCTAAGGAAGACCCAGTACTTC
TRBD2	many	TRBV6-1	TRBJ2-1	CASIGLAGVGEQFF	TGTGCCAGCATCGGACTAGCGGGAGTGGGTGAGCAGTTCTTC
.	many	TRBV15	TRBJ2-4	CATATVLAKNIQYF	TGTGCCACCGCGACAGTACTAGCCAAAAACATTCAGTACTTC
.	.	TRBV5-5	TRBJ2-7	CASSFFRDEQYF	TGTGCCAGCAGCTTTTTCAGGGACGAGCAGTACTTC
.	many	TRBV27	TRBJ2-2	CASRPVKGWNTGELFF	TGTGCCAGCAGACCCGTTAAGGGCTGGAACACCGGGGAGCTGTTTTTT